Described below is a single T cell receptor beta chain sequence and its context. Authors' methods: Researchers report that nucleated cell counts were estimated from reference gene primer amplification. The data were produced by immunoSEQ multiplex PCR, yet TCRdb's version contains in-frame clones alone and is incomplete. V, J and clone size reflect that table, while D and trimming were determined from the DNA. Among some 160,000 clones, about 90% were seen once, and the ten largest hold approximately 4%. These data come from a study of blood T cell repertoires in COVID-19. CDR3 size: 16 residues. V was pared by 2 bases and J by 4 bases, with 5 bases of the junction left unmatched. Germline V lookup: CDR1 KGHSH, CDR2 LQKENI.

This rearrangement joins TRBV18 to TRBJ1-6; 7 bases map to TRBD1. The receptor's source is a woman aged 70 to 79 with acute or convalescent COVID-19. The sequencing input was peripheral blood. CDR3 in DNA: TGTGCCAGCTCACCAAGGGAACAGGGGTATAATTCACCCCTCCACTTT. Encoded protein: CASSPREQGYNSPLHF.